The TCR beta chain described here comes from a study of T cell repertoires in cytomegalovirus infection. Study details: Shared public TCR beta signatures pointed to both CMV infection and a matching HLA type.

This CDR3 comprises 17 residues. Germline CDR1 and CDR2: SGHTA and FQGNSA. The ends lost 1 base at V and 5 bases at J; junction bases unmatched: 4. As regards this clonotype: Its antigen is as yet unknown. This sequence may be a read error, since a much larger clone differs from it by one base.

TCRdb re-analysed the reads in MiXCR, keeping a single row per CDR3 protein. The sample shows a few hundred thousand distinct CDR3 sequences, about 42% of them seen only once. This sequence was found in a human donor in good health (CMV status not recorded). Some clones in this sample may be carry-over from other donors' samples. V and J are TRBV7-2 and TRBJ2-3; TRBD2 matches 15 bases. This specimen was cultured PBMCs, taken from culture after CMV antigen stimulation. The CDR3 spells CASSLGGLAGGGDTQYF. CDR3 DNA: TGTGCCAGCAGCTTAGGCGGACTAGCGGGAGGGGGAGATACGCAGTATTTT.